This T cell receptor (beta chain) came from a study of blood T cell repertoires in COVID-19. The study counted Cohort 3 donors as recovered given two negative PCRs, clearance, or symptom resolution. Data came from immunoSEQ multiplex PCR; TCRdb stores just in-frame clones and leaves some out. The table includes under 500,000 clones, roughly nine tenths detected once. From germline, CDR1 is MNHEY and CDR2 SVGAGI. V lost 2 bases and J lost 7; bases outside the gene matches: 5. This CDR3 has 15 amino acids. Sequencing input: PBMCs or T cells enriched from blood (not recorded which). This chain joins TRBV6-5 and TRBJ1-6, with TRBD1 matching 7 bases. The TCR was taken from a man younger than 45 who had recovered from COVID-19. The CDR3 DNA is TGTGCCAGCAGTTACAGCCACAGGGGAAATTCACCCCTCCACTTT. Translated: CASSYSHRGNSPLHF.